The 25 T cell receptor beta chains given below trace back to one sample, sequenced in a study of beta chain features in type 1 diabetes. The entirety of the isolated RNA underwent reverse transcription, so expressed TCRB transcripts were sequenced. Data came from immunoSEQ multiplex PCR; TCRdb stores just in-frame clones and leaves some out. This table has 850,000 to 900,000 clones, 15% to 20% appearing once. Sequencing input: naive CD4+ T cells from blood. These receptors all stem from a woman aged 18-35 years in good health.

The chain combines TRBV11-1 with TRBJ2-7; D gene uncertain. Trimming shortened V by 5 bases and J by 12 bases, and 14 bases separated the two germline ends. The CDR3 spans 11 residues. The V gene's germline CDR1 is SGHAT and CDR2 FQDESV (reference sequence). CDR3 sequence reads: CASSLGPRWYF. The CDR3 DNA follows: TGTGCCAGCAGCCTTGGGCCTAGATGGTACTTC.

This sequence joins TRBV7-2 and TRBJ1-1; 10 bases match TRBD1. V lost 0 bases, J lost 6 bases, and 7 bases stayed unmatched. CDR1 and CDR2 (germline): SGHTA, FQGNSA. The CDR3 is 16 amino acids. CDR3 protein: CASSLAGLGTGAEAFF. Written as DNA, the CDR3 is TGTGCCAGCAGCTTAGCGGGGCTCGGGACAGGGGCTGAAGCTTTCTTT.

The chain recombines TRBV5-4 with TRBJ2-3, with TRBD2 identical over 8 bases. V lost 4 bases, J lost 2 bases, and 9 bases stayed unmatched. CDR1 and CDR2 from the germline V gene are SGHNT and YYREEE (reference sequence). This CDR3 comprises 16 residues. DNA of the CDR3: TGTGCCAGCAGCCCACACACTAGCGGCCTCACAGATACGCAGTATTTT. Its protein is CASSPHTSGLTDTQYF.

This clone was seen only a few times. The rearrangement uses TRBV18 and TRBJ1-3; 7 bases agree with TRBD1. The CDR3 runs 17 residues. With 0 bases clipped from V and 0 bases from J, the junction kept 5 bases outside the gene matches. Germline CDR1 is KGHSH and CDR2 is LQKENI. CDR3 loop: CASSPPPGGSSGNTIYF. For the CDR3, the DNA is TGTGCCAGCTCACCACCGCCAGGGGGAAGCTCTGGAAACACCATATATTTT.

This clone was detected only a few times. The rearrangement uses TRBV28 and TRBJ1-2, with no clear D. There are 12 residues in the CDR3. Trimming shortened V by 4 bases and J by 5 bases, and 8 bases separated the two germline ends. Germline-derived CDR1 and CDR2 are MDHEN and SYDVKM. The CDR3 DNA follows: TGTGCCAGCAGTTCGGCCCTGTATGGCTACACCTTC. As protein: CASSSALYGYTF.

Only a few counts were recorded for this clone. V and J are TRBV7-8 and TRBJ2-3, with D possibly TRBD2 on 6 matching bases. CDR1 SGHVS and CDR2 FQNEAQ come from the germline V gene. The CDR3 is made up of 14 amino acids. Trimming stripped 5 bases from V and 5 bases from J, with 14 bases between. CDR3 amino acids: CASSPGTLEDTQYF. DNA of the CDR3: TGTGCCAGCAGCCCCGGGACTCTGGAAGATACGCAGTATTTT.

This clone has a handful of counts. The identical CDR3 is also encoded by other nucleotide sequences in the sample. CDR3 sequence reads: CASSLVNEQFF. The CDR3 DNA reads as TGTGCCAGCAGCTTGGTGAATGAGCAGTTCTTC. V gene TRBV7-9 combines with J gene TRBJ2-1; D call uncertain. This CDR3 has 11 amino acids. V was trimmed by 3 bases and J by 7 bases, leaving 4 bases between them. The V gene's germline CDR1 is SEHNR and CDR2 FQNEAQ (reference sequence).

This chain links TRBV7-9 with TRBJ2-1; TRBD2 aligns across 12 bases. The germline V gene has CDR1 SEHNR and CDR2 FQNEAQ (reference sequence). This CDR3 has 15 amino acids. J lost 6 bases, V lost 3 bases, and 3 bases had no gene match. The chain's CDR3 is CASSFSSGRANEQFF. The CDR3 nucleotides are TGTGCCAGCAGCTTTTCTAGCGGGAGGGCCAATGAGCAGTTCTTC.

The J gene is TRBJ2-5, the V gene TRBV7-9; D call uncertain. CDR3 size: 13 residues. V lost 5 bases, J lost 2 bases, and 9 bases lay in between. Germline values: CDR1 SEHNR, CDR2 FQNEAQ (reference sequence). CDR3 DNA: TGTGCCAGCAGCCCGTCGAAGCAAGAGACCCAGTACTTC. The encoded protein is CASSPSKQETQYF.

The genes are TRBV5-8 and TRBJ2-3, with 8 bases identical to TRBD1. Trimming cost V 3 bases and J 3 bases; bases outside gene matches: 6. Germline lookup yields CDR1 SGHTS and CDR2 YDEGEE. The CDR3 contains 15 residues. The CDR3 region is CASSSDRVRTDTQYF. As DNA, the CDR3 is TGTGCCAGCAGCTCGGACAGGGTGAGGACAGATACGCAGTATTTT.

This clone showed up just a few times. The chain couples TRBV15 to TRBJ2-3; 7 nucleotides match TRBD1. Germline trimming cut 4 bases from V and 0 bases from J; bases unmatched to any gene: 4. The CDR3 covers 15 residues. CDR1 is LNHNV and CDR2 is YYDKDF in the germline V gene (reference sequence). CDR3 region: CATSNRDRSTDTQYF. The CDR3 nucleotides are TGTGCCACCAGCAACCGGGACAGAAGCACAGATACGCAGTATTTT.

The chain is built from TRBV18 and TRBJ2-1; 8 bases are shared with TRBD2. Germline loops: CDR1 KGHSH, CDR2 LQKENI. This CDR3 is 15 amino acids long. With V trimmed by 3 bases and J by 9 bases, 10 bases remained unmatched. The CDR3 nucleotides read TGTGCCAGCTCACCGGCGGGAGGTAACCTTTTTGAGCAGTTCTTC. Its translation is CASSPAGGNLFEQFF.

CDR3 nucleotides: TGTGCCAGCAGGGACCCTGGGGCCAACGTCCTGACTTTC. It codes for CASRDPGANVLTF. This chain links TRBV6-5 with TRBJ2-6; no clear D. The CDR3 loop spans 13 amino acids. V lost 6 bases and J 2 bases, leaving 5 bases between the germline ends. Germline CDR1 and CDR2: MNHEY and SVGAGI.

This chain links TRBV2 with TRBJ2-7; D remains unclear. This CDR3 comprises 13 residues. The germline V and J ends were trimmed by 6 bases and 3 bases, with 12 bases remaining between them. The germline CDR1 and CDR2 sequences are SNHLY and FYNNEI. The CDR3 nucleotides read TGTGCCAGCAGCGAGACAATCTACTACGAGCAGTACTTC. Translating it yields CASSETIYYEQYF.

The CDR3, as DNA: TGTGCCAGCAGCACCGGGGGGACCTACCAAGAGACCCAGTACTTC. It specifies CASSTGGTYQETQYF. The chain combines TRBV2 with TRBJ2-5; 7 nucleotides align to TRBD2. After removal of 6 bases from V and 0 bases from J, the junction contained 7 bases not matched to a gene. Germline V gene lookup returns CDR1 SNHLY and CDR2 FYNNEI. CDR3 size: 15 residues.

Written as DNA, the CDR3 is TGTGCCAGCAGCTTAAAGGGGGCCAACACTGAAGCTTTCTTT. Translating it yields CASSLKGANTEAFF. The chain links TRBV7-9 to TRBJ1-1; TRBD1 agrees at 7 bases. Germline V lookup: CDR1 SEHNR, CDR2 FQNEAQ (reference sequence). This CDR3 region has 14 residues. V lost 2 bases and J lost 2; bases outside the gene matches: 2.

The V and J genes are TRBV7-9 and TRBJ1-1, with D possibly matching TRBD1 (6 bases). Trimming removed 1 base from V and 3 bases from J, with 12 bases in between. The germline V gene has CDR1 SEHNR and CDR2 FQNEAQ (reference sequence). The CDR3 runs 15 residues. The CDR3 spells CASSLVPGVDTEAFF. The CDR3 DNA reads as TGTGCCAGCAGCTTAGTTCCAGGGGTAGACACTGAAGCTTTCTTT.

This clone was seen only a few times. The rearrangement uses TRBV7-9 and TRBJ1-3; weak D call: TRBD1 (5 bases). CDR1 and CDR2 (germline): SEHNR, FQNEAQ (reference sequence). The V end lost 1 base, the J end lost 2 bases, and 6 bases lay between the germline ends. The CDR3 runs to 14 residues. CDR3 DNA sequence: TGTGCCAGCAGCTTAGAGGACACTGGAAACACCATATATTTT. Amino acids: CASSLEDTGNTIYF. Full variable domain (remainder filled in from reference TRBV7-9 and TRBJ1-3): DTGVSQNPRHKITKRGQNVTFRCDPISEHNRLYWYRQTLGQGPEFLTYFQNEAQLEKSRLLSDRFSAERPKGSFSTLEIQRTEQGDSAMYLCASSLEDTGNTIYFGEGSWLTVV.

The genes are TRBV11-2 and TRBJ2-3, with TRBD2 identical over 13 bases. Germline V gene data show CDR1 as SGHAT and CDR2 as FQNNGV. V lost 5 bases, J lost 4 bases, and 12 bases stayed unmatched. This CDR3 spans 18 amino acids. The CDR3 bases are TGTGCCAGCAGCCCTCAATTTCGACTAGCGGGAGGCGCAGATACGCAGTATTTT. It codes for CASSPQFRLAGGADTQYF.

This clone was seen a handful of times. This chain joins TRBV4-3 and TRBJ2-7, with TRBD1 as a possible D gene (5 bases). This CDR3 is built from 14 residues. CDR1 LGHNA and CDR2 YSLEER come from the germline V gene. V gave up 0 bases and J gave up 3 bases, with 9 bases separating them. The CDR3 nucleotides read TGCGCCAGCAGCCAAGAGACAGCTTACTACGAGCAGTACTTC. It translates to CASSQETAYYEQYF.

The rearrangement joins TRBV6-5 to TRBJ2-7, with 7 bases lining up with TRBD1. V lost 10 bases, J lost 3 bases, and 6 bases stayed unmatched. The CDR3 has 12 residues. Per germline, CDR1 MNHEY and CDR2 SVGAGI. In DNA form, the CDR3 reads TGTGCCACGACAGGGAATTTCTACGAGCAGTACTTC. Translation: CATTGNFYEQYF.

The chain employs TRBV6-1 and TRBJ2-7, with 10 bases aligning to TRBD2. V was clipped by 8 bases and J by 3 bases; unmatched bases: 10. Per the germline V gene, CDR1 is MNHNS and CDR2 is SASEGT. The CDR3 length is 15 residues. The CDR3 bases are TGTGCCAGCGGGTGGACTAGCGGAAGCAGCTACGAGCAGTACTTC. The encoded protein is CASGWTSGSSYEQYF.

This chain joins TRBV5-4 and TRBJ1-2, with 8 bases aligning to TRBD1. The CDR3 sequence is 16 residues long. CDR1 and CDR2 from the germline V gene are SGHNT and YYREEE (reference sequence). The V and J ends lost 4 bases and 0 bases, in that order; junction bases with no gene match: 8. CDR3: CASSPLTGETNYGYTF. CDR3 DNA sequence: TGTGCCAGCAGCCCCCTGACAGGGGAGACTAACTATGGCTACACCTTC. The whole variable domain, remainder taken from reference TRBV5-4 and TRBJ1-2, is ETGVTQSPTHLIKTRGQQVTLRCSSQSGHNTVSWYQQALGQGPQFIFQYYREEENGRGNFPPRFSGLQFPNYSSELNVNALELDDSALYLCASSPLTGETNYGYTFGSGTRLTVV.

This clone was seen only a few times. CDR3 sequence (DNA): TGTGCCAGTCAGGTCTGGGGGAGAGGAACTGGGGCCAACGTCCTGACTTTC. Translating gives CASQVWGRGTGANVLTF. The rearrangement joins TRBV19 to TRBJ2-6; the D call may be TRBD1 or TRBD2 (5 bases each). The ends were cut back, 8 bases at V and 2 bases at J, with 19 bases in the middle. Per the germline V gene, CDR1 is LNHDA and CDR2 is SQIVND (reference sequence). This CDR3 is built from 17 residues. Full variable domain (rest looked up from reference TRBV19 and TRBJ2-6): DGGITQSPKYLFRKEGQNVTLSCEQNLNHDAMYWYRQDPGQGLRLIYYSQIVNDFQKGDIAEGYSVSREKKESFPLTVTSAQKNPTAFYLCASQVWGRGTGANVLTFGAGSRLTVL.

Concerning this clone itself: Other DNA sequences from this sample encode an identical CDR3 as well. V and J are TRBV5-1 and TRBJ2-1; D is unresolved. Deletions cut 1 base from V and 0 bases from J, with 8 bases between. CDR1 is SGHRS and CDR2 is YFSETQ in the germline V gene. The CDR3 contains 15 residues. DNA of the CDR3: TGCGCCAGCAGCTTGAGCGCCGGCTCCTACAATGAGCAGTTCTTC. The encoded protein is CASSLSAGSYNEQFF. Based on the CDR3 plus reference TRBV5-1 and TRBJ2-1, the full variable domain is KAGVTQTPRYLIKTRGQQVTLSCSPISGHRSVSWYQQTPGQGLQFLFEYFSETQRNKGNFPGRFSGRQFSNSRSEMNVSTLELGDSALYLCASSLSAGSYNEQFFGPGTRLTVL.